The clone carrying this T cell receptor beta chain was observed many times. Antigen specificity is unknown. V was clipped by 2 bases and J by 0 bases, with 5 bases between them. The CDR3 covers 15 residues. Germline lookup yields CDR1 SGHAT and CDR2 FQNNGV. These data belong to a study of regulatory T cells in long-lasting Graves disease. The time point was: persistent/refractory GD, antithyroid drugs over 5 years with positive TRAb. RNA extracted from PBMCs served as the sequencing template. As collected, the peripheral blood samples measured roughly 10 milliliters each and went into EDTA tubes. Assembly of TCR beta libraries relied on iRepertoire HTBI primers together with Arm-PCR of CDR3 regions. TCRdb itself ran the multiplex PCR reads through MiXCR, one entry per CDR3 protein. The table records under 450,000 distinct CDR3 sequences, roughly 25% of them present only once. Study results and caveats: The persistent group shared 2,741 public clonotypes, more than the approximately 1,000 shared by new patients. Persistent disease preferred TRBV28, TRBJ1-2 and TRBJ2-5; new disease, TRBV20-1 and TRBJ2-1.

The TCR sequence derives from a woman between 40 and 55 years old with Graves disease. Sequences were derived from peripheral blood mononuclear cells (PBMCs), sampled when the disease was refractory, from a patient treated with antithyroid drugs. The chain combines TRBV11-2 with TRBJ1-6; D unresolved. The CDR3 here is CASSLTGSYNSPLHF. The CDR3 DNA sequence: TGTGCCAGCAGCTTAACGGGCTCCTATAATTCACCCCTCCACTTT.